Each of the 27 T cell receptor beta chains below was sequenced from the same sample in a study of blood T cell repertoires in COVID-19. The protocol was immunoSEQ multiplex PCR, while the TCRdb copy is restricted to in-frame clones and leaves out a portion. Of around 320,000 clones listed, about 90% are singletons. Sequencing input: peripheral blood. These receptor sequences come from a man between 18 and 29 years old with active or convalescent COVID-19.

The CDR3 nucleotides read TGTGCCAGCAGTTTGCGGCGGGGGGGGGCCCAGTACTTC. Translating gives CASSLRRGGAQYF. This rearrangement joins TRBV6-5 to TRBJ2-5; 9 nucleotides agree with TRBD2. The CDR3 contains 13 residues. The V segment lost 4 bases and the J segment 9 bases; nucleotides outside the gene matches: 6. Germline V gene sequence: CDR1 MNHEY, CDR2 SVGAGI.

CDR3 DNA sequence: TGCGCCAGCAGCCAAGATGGCCGGACTCCAAGGGGGGAGCAGTACTTC. Encoded protein: CASSQDGRTPRGEQYF. The chain employs TRBV4-1 and TRBJ2-7, with D perhaps matching TRBD1 (6 bases). Germline values: CDR1 MGHRA, CDR2 YSYEKL. Between the trimmed V and J ends, which lost 0 bases and 7 bases, there was a span of 19 bases. The CDR3 is 16 amino acids.

The genes are TRBV11-2 and TRBJ1-1; D is unresolved. Germline V gene sequence: CDR1 SGHAT, CDR2 FQNNGV. The CDR3 spans 14 residues. V lost 4 bases, J lost 1 base, and 10 bases lay in between. CDR3 region: CASSSIAGNTEAFF. The CDR3 nucleotides read TGTGCCAGCAGCTCGATTGCGGGGAACACTGAAGCTTTCTTT.

This chain joins TRBV12-3 or TRBV12-4 and TRBJ1-2; 8 positions match TRBD1. The length of the CDR3 is 13 residues. With 8 bases clipped from V and 4 bases from J, the junction kept 6 bases outside the gene matches. The CDR3 sequence: CASGRGRVYGYTF. Here the CDR3 DNA reads TGTGCCAGCGGCAGGGGGCGAGTCTATGGCTACACCTTC.

The V call is TRBV5-1, the J call TRBJ1-2, with 9 nucleotides matching TRBD1. With 3 bases clipped from V and 8 bases from J, the junction kept 8 bases outside the gene matches. The CDR3 is 14 residues long. From germline, CDR1 is SGHRS and CDR2 YFSETQ. In DNA form, the CDR3 reads TGCGCCAGCAGCTCCGGGACAGGGTTAGTAGGCTACACCTTC. As protein: CASSSGTGLVGYTF.

Written as DNA, the CDR3 is TGTGCCAGCAGGAAACCGGGACTAGCGGGGGAAGATACGCAGTATTTT. Encoded protein: CASRKPGLAGEDTQYF. This rearrangement joins TRBV2 to TRBJ2-3, with TRBD2 identical over 14 bases. The CDR3 spans 16 residues. In germline, CDR1 is SNHLY, CDR2 FYNNEI. Trimming took 6 bases from V and 5 from J; bases not matched to a gene: 7.

This clone was observed a single time. The chain links TRBV9 to TRBJ2-7, with 7 bases fitting TRBD2. From germline, CDR1 is SGDLS and CDR2 YYNGEE. This CDR3 spans 15 amino acids. Germline trimming cut 4 bases from V and 2 bases from J; bases unmatched to any gene: 9. The chain's CDR3 is CASSPKRGVPYEQYF. CDR3 nucleotide sequence: TGTGCCAGCAGCCCCAAACGGGGGGTGCCCTACGAGCAGTACTTC. Full variable domain (missing parts from reference TRBV9 and TRBJ2-7): DSGVTQTPKHLITATGQRVTLRCSPRSGDLSVYWYQQSLDQGLQFLIQYYNGEERAKGNILERFSAQQFPDLHSELNLSSLELGDSALYFCASSPKRGVPYEQYFGPGTRLTVT.

The rearrangement joins TRBV5-1 to TRBJ2-1, with 10 bases aligning to TRBD2. Germline V gene sequence: CDR1 SGHRS, CDR2 YFSETQ. V lost 3 bases to trimming and J lost 5 bases; unmatched junction nucleotides: 8. There are 16 residues in the CDR3. The chain's CDR3 is CASSYRATSGDNEQFF. The CDR3 nucleotides read TGCGCCAGCAGCTACCGGGCAACTAGCGGGGACAATGAGCAGTTCTTC.

The chain couples TRBV24-1 to TRBJ2-5; TRBD2 matches at 7 bases. Germline CDR1 and CDR2: KGHDR and SFDVKD. This CDR3 has 16 amino acids. The V gene end was trimmed by 4 bases and the J gene end by 1 base; junction bases not matched to a gene: 8. For the CDR3, the DNA is TGTGCCACCAGTGACCAGAGCGGGAACTTCCAAGAGACCCAGTACTTC. Translating gives CATSDQSGNFQETQYF.

The rearrangement links TRBV27 to TRBJ1-5; possibly TRBD1 for D (6 bases). The CDR3 has 13 residues. Germline loops: CDR1 MNHEY, CDR2 SMNVEV (reference sequence). Trimming removed 3 bases from V and 6 bases from J, with 9 bases in between. The CDR3 sequence is CASSLGHTQPQHF. In DNA, the CDR3 is TGTGCCAGCAGTTTGGGACACACTCAGCCCCAGCATTTT.

The J gene is TRBJ1-2, the V gene TRBV7-2; 8 nucleotides align to TRBD1. Germline V lookup: CDR1 SGHTA, CDR2 FQGNSA. The CDR3 sequence is 15 residues long. J was trimmed by 4 bases and V by 5 bases; bases with no gene match: 9. The CDR3 region is CASSPRTGRAYGYTF. The CDR3 bases are TGTGCCAGCAGCCCTCGGACAGGGCGGGCCTATGGCTACACCTTC.

The J gene is TRBJ2-1, the V gene TRBV20-1; TRBD2 matches 10 bases. The CDR3 loop spans 16 amino acids. Germline V gene sequence: CDR1 DFQATT, CDR2 SNEGSKA (reference sequence). Trimming cost V 3 bases and J 9 bases; bases outside gene matches: 14. CDR3 sequence reads: CSASNSASGSFGEQFF. CDR3 in DNA: TGCAGTGCTAGTAATTCGGCTAGCGGGAGCTTTGGTGAGCAGTTCTTC.

J is TRBJ2-3 and V is TRBV6-2 or TRBV6-3; 14 bases are shared with TRBD2. CDR3 length equals 19 residues. Germline assignment: CDR1 MNHEY and CDR2 SVGEGT. The V and J ends lost 5 bases and 2 bases, in that order; junction bases with no gene match: 12. The DNA of the CDR3 is TGTGCCAGCAGTCTTACAAGTGGGACTAGCGGGGGACACACAGATACGCAGTATTTT. Its protein is CASSLTSGTSGGHTDTQYF.

J is TRBJ2-1 and V is TRBV14; no reliable D call. V lost 4 bases, J lost 0 bases, and 10 bases lay in between. This CDR3 has 15 residues. Germline V gene data show CDR1 as SGHDN and CDR2 as FVKESK. The CDR3 DNA reads as TGTGCCAGCAGCCGCTGGGCCAGCTCCTACAATGAGCAGTTCTTC. Amino acid sequence: CASSRWASSYNEQFF.

The chain uses TRBV11-3 and TRBJ2-1; D is uncertain. The CDR3 runs to 15 residues. Germline V lookup: CDR1 SGHNT, CDR2 YENEEA. V was clipped by 1 base and J by 0 bases, with 7 bases between them. The CDR3 DNA sequence: TGTGCCAGCAGCTTAGGCACCAGCTCCTACAATGAGCAGTTCTTC. It codes for CASSLGTSSYNEQFF.

The CDR3 loop is CATNRGRDEKLFF. CDR3 sequence (DNA): TGTGCCACCAACAGGGGGAGGGATGAAAAACTGTTTTTT. The chain employs TRBV19 and TRBJ1-4; 8 bases fit TRBD1. The CDR3 sequence is 13 residues long. Germline V gene lookup returns CDR1 LNHDA and CDR2 SQIVND (reference sequence). The V gene end was trimmed by 10 bases and the J gene end by 6 bases; junction bases not matched to a gene: 7. Variable domain in full (rest from reference TRBV19 and TRBJ1-4): DGGITQSPKYLFRKEGQNVTLSCEQNLNHDAMYWYRQDPGQGLRLIYYSQIVNDFQKGDIAEGYSVSREKKESFPLTVTSAQKNPTAFYLCATNRGRDEKLFFGSGTQLSVL.

V gene TRBV5-6 combines with J gene TRBJ2-7; 7 bases line up with TRBD2. V trimming: 2 bases; J trimming: 6 bases; junction bases outside the gene matches: 2. Germline V gene sequence: CDR1 SGHDT, CDR2 YYEEEE. CDR3 size: 12 residues. The CDR3 is CASSFPGGEQYF. CDR3 sequence (DNA): TGTGCCAGCAGCTTTCCGGGGGGCGAGCAGTACTTC.

The CDR3: CASSQWVAAYNEQFF. The CDR3, as DNA: TGTGCCAGCAGCCAGTGGGTTGCAGCGTACAATGAGCAGTTCTTC. The chain uses TRBV3-1 (or the pseudogene TRBV3-2) and TRBJ2-1; D is ambiguous. V was clipped by 3 bases and J by 4 bases, with 13 bases between them. Germline lookup yields CDR1 LGHDT and CDR2 YNNKEL (reference sequence). The CDR3 consists of 15 residues.

V gene TRBV4-1 combines with J gene TRBJ2-4; 7 bases map to TRBD2. J gave up 3 bases and V 2 bases, and 13 bases lay outside the gene matches. The CDR3 is 18 amino acids. Looked up from germline, CDR1 is MGHRA and CDR2 is YSYEKL. CDR3 sequence: CASSQPGVLANNKNIQYF. The CDR3 DNA reads TGCGCCAGCAGCCAACCAGGTGTACTAGCGAACAACAAAAACATTCAGTACTTC.

The chain joins TRBV18 to TRBJ1-5; no reliable D call. This CDR3 spans 13 amino acids. V gave up 6 bases and J gave up 4 bases, with 10 bases separating them. Germline loops: CDR1 KGHSH, CDR2 LQKENI. CDR3 loop: CASSLNQNQPQHF. Here the CDR3 DNA reads TGTGCCAGCTCCCTCAATCAGAATCAGCCCCAGCATTTT.

The genes are TRBV7-9 and TRBJ1-4, with 8 nucleotides matching TRBD1. There are 15 residues in the CDR3. The junction had 11 bases not matched to a gene; V was cut back by 6 bases and J by 8 bases. Germline V CDR1 and CDR2: SEHNR, FQNEAQ (reference sequence). CDR3 sequence (DNA): TGTGCCAGCAGTTCAAAAGGACAGGGTTTCGAAAAACTGTTTTTT. Residues: CASSSKGQGFEKLFF.

This chain uses TRBV6-2 or TRBV6-3 with TRBJ2-7, with D maybe TRBD1 (6 bases). The V end was cut by 0 bases, the J end by 0 bases, with 12 bases between. The CDR3 contains 16 residues. CDR1 and CDR2 from the germline V gene are MNHEY and SVGEGT. CDR3 nucleotide sequence: TGTGCCAGCAGTTACTCGAAGTGGGACATCTCCTACGAGCAGTACTTC. Protein sequence: CASSYSKWDISYEQYF.

This chain uses TRBV28 with TRBJ2-1, with 10 bases matching TRBD2. The length of the CDR3 is 15 residues. Trimming took 7 bases from V and 7 from J; bases not matched to a gene: 10. CDR1 and CDR2 from the germline V gene are MDHEN and SYDVKM. CDR3 sequence (DNA): TGTGCCAGCACCTCGGTGCTAGCGGGAGTAAATGAGCAGTTCTTC. The encoded protein is CASTSVLAGVNEQFF. Full variable domain (remainder filled in from reference TRBV28 and TRBJ2-1): DVKVTQSSRYLVKRTGEKVFLECVQDMDHENMFWYRQDPGLGLRLIYFSYDVKMKEKGDIPEGYSVSREKKERFSLILESASTNQTSMYLCASTSVLAGVNEQFFGPGTRLTVL.

CDR3 amino acids: CASSFGTEAFF. Here the CDR3 DNA reads TGTGCCAGCAGTTTCGGCACTGAAGCTTTCTTT. This chain links TRBV13 with TRBJ1-1; D is undetermined. The ends were cut back, 6 bases at V and 4 bases at J, with 6 bases in the middle. The CDR3 totals 11 residues. Germline V lookup: CDR1 PRHDT, CDR2 FYEKMQ (reference sequence).

The rearrangement uses TRBV19 and TRBJ1-2; no firm D call. This CDR3 is built from 13 residues. V gave up 3 bases and J gave up 2 bases, with 7 bases separating them. Germline-derived CDR1 and CDR2 are LNHDA and SQIVND (reference sequence). DNA of the CDR3: TGTGCCAGTAGTATGGGCCAGAACTATGGCTACACCTTC. As protein: CASSMGQNYGYTF.

This rearrangement joins TRBV4-1 to TRBJ2-1; TRBD2 agrees at 8 bases. V was pared by 2 bases and J by 4 bases, with 7 bases of the junction left unmatched. Germline V gene sequence: CDR1 MGHRA, CDR2 YSYEKL. The CDR3 consists of 16 residues. In nucleotides, the CDR3 is TGCGCCAGCAGCCAATACGGCGGGAGGCTTTACAATGAGCAGTTCTTC. This gives the protein CASSQYGGRLYNEQFF.

The chain combines TRBV5-6 with TRBJ1-5; weak D call: TRBD1 (5 bases). The CDR3 contains 15 residues. Germline V gene data show CDR1 as SGHDT and CDR2 as YYEEEE. The germline V and J ends were trimmed by 1 base and 6 bases, with 14 bases remaining between them. In DNA, the CDR3 is TGTGCCAGCAGCTTGTTAAGGGGTAGTACTCAGCCCCAGCATTTT. Encoded protein: CASSLLRGSTQPQHF.